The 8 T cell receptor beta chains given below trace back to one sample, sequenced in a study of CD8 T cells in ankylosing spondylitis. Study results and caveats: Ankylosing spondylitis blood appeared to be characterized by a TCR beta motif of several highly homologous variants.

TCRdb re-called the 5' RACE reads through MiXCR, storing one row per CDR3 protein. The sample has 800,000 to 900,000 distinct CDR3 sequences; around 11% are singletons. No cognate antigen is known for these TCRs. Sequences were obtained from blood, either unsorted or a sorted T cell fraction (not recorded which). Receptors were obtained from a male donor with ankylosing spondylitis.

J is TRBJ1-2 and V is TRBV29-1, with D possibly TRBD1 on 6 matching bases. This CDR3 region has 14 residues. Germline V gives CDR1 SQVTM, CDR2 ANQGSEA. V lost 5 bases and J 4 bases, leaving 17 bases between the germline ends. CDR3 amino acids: CSVTRGQVVYGYTF. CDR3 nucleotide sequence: TGCAGCGTTACGCGGGGGCAGGTCGTCTATGGCTACACCTTC.

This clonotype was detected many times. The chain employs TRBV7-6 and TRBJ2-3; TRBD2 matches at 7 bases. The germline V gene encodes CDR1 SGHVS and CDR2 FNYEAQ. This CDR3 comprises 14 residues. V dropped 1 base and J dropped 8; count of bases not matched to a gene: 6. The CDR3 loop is CASSLERGFATQYF. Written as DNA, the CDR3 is TGTGCCAGCAGCTTAGAGCGGGGATTTGCTACGCAGTATTTT.

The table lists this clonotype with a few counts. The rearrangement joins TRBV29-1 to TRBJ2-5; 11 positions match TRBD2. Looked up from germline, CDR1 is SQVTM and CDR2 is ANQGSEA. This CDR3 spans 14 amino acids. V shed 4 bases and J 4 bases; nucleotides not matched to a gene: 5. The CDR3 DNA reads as TGCAGCGTTGTAGTGCTAGCGGGGGGAGAGACCCAGTACTTC. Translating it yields CSVVVLAGGETQYF.

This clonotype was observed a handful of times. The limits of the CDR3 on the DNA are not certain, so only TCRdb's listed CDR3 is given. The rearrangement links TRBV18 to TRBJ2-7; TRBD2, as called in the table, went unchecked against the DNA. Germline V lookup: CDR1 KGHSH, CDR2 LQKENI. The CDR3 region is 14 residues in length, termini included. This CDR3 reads CASSPSVPDSEQYF.

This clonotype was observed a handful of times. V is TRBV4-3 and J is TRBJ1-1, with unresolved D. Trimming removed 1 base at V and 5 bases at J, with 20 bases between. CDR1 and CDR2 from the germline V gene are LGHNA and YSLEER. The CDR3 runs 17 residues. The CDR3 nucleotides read TGCGCCAGCAGCCAAGTTCACTCTTTTCTCGGGAGGACTGAAGCTTTCTTT. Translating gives CASSQVHSFLGRTEAFF.

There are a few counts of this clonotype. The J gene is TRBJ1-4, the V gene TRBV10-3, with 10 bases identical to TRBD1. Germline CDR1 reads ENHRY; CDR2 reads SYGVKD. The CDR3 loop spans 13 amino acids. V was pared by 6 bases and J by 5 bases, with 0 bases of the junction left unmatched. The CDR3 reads CAIRDRGNEKLFF. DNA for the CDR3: TGTGCCATCAGGGACAGGGGGAATGAAAAACTGTTTTTT.

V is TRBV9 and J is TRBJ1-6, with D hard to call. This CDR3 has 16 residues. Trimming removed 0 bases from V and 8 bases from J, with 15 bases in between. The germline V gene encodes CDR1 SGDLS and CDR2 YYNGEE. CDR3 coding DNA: TGTGCCAGCAGCGTAGCACCCGGGTATACGGATTCACCCCTCCACTTT. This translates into CASSVAPGYTDSPLHF.

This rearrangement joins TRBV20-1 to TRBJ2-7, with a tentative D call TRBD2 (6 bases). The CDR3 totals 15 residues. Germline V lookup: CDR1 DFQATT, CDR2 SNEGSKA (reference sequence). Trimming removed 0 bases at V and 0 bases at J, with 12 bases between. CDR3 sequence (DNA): TGCAGTGCTAGAGATACGGGGGAGAGCTCCTACGAGCAGTACTTC. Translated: CSARDTGESSYEQYF.